This T cell receptor (beta chain) was profiled in a study of blood T cell repertoires in COVID-19. The overall study: In each case, the material was cDNA or gDNA derived from T cells, B-cell-depleted T cells, or PBMCs.

Authors' processing steps: The authors estimated nucleated cell counts from reference gene primer amplification. Sequenced by immunoSEQ multiplex PCR; TCRdb stores in-frame clones only, minus some. The DNA gave D and trimming, while V, J and clone size come from that table. The sample has some 250,000 clones; over 70% are singletons. Germline-derived CDR1 and CDR2 are MNHEY and SVGAGI. With 6 bases clipped from V and 6 bases from J, the junction kept 5 bases outside the gene matches. The CDR3 is 15 residues long. This clone was picked up a small number of times. Sequenced sample: peripheral blood. The clonotype was recovered from a woman aged 80 or older with acute or convalescent COVID-19. V and J are TRBV6-5 and TRBJ2-1; 13 bases align to TRBD2. Here the CDR3 DNA reads TGTGCCAGCAGGGGACTAGCGGGACGAGGCAATGAGCAGTTCTTC. Its protein is CASRGLAGRGNEQFF.